A single sample gave rise to the 24 T cell receptor beta chains below, sequenced in a study of shared clonotypes between healthy human individuals. The assay was immunoSEQ multiplex PCR, and TCRdb's table has in-frame clones only and misses some. The top ten clones hold around 0.072% of a sample with approximately 180,000 clones, 85% to 95% of them seen once. Sequencing used naive CD4+ T cells sorted from blood. Subset noted: CD45RA+ positively selected. The source is a woman aged 25-40 years in good health.

The chain combines TRBV7-8 with TRBJ2-5; a possible D gene is TRBD2 (6 bases). The last part of the DNA fits TRBJ2-7 better; the J call may be wrong. Germline CDR1 is SGHVS and CDR2 is FQNEAQ. CDR3 length: 17 residues. CDR3 nucleotide sequence: TGTGCCAGCAGCTTACCTTACCTCGCGGGACCCCGGTACGAGCAGTACTTC. Encoded protein: CASSLPYLAGPRYEQYF.

This sequence joins TRBV30 and TRBJ1-1; the D gene is possibly TRBD1 (5 bases). The V and J ends lost 8 bases and 3 bases respectively, with 16 bases between them. The CDR3 runs to 13 residues. Per germline, CDR1 GTSNPN and CDR2 SVGIG (reference sequence). This CDR3 is CAGNQGTYTEAFF. The CDR3, as DNA: TGTGCCGGAAACCAGGGTACGTACACTGAAGCTTTCTTT.

The genes are TRBV27 and TRBJ2-7, with D unresolved. This CDR3 spans 13 amino acids. Trimming stripped 5 bases from V and 2 bases from J, with 10 bases between. Looked up from germline, CDR1 is MNHEY and CDR2 is SMNVEV (reference sequence). CDR3 region: CASSPRVAYEQYF. The CDR3 DNA reads as TGTGCCAGCAGTCCAAGGGTAGCCTACGAGCAGTACTTC.

The V call is TRBV27, the J call TRBJ2-7, with TRBD1 matching over 8 bases. The CDR3 length is 17 residues. The J segment lost 4 bases and the V segment lost 5 bases, leaving 16 bases of the junction unmatched. CDR1 MNHEY and CDR2 SMNVEV come from the germline V gene (reference sequence). The CDR3, as DNA: TGTGCCAGCAGTCCGCACGTCAGACAGGGGCTTCGATACGAGCAGTACTTC. Its protein is CASSPHVRQGLRYEQYF.

The J gene is TRBJ2-7, the V gene TRBV19, with 8 bases identical to TRBD1. With V trimmed by 4 bases and J by 3 bases, 8 bases remained unmatched. The CDR3 has 15 amino acids. Germline CDR1 LNHDA, CDR2 SQIVND (reference sequence). The CDR3 protein is CASSNAGTGDYEQYF. CDR3 nucleotide sequence: TGTGCCAGTAGTAATGCCGGGACAGGCGACTACGAGCAGTACTTC. Based on the CDR3 plus reference TRBV19 and TRBJ2-7, the full variable domain is DGGITQSPKYLFRKEGQNVTLSCEQNLNHDAMYWYRQDPGQGLRLIYYSQIVNDFQKGDIAEGYSVSREKKESFPLTVTSAQKNPTAFYLCASSNAGTGDYEQYFGPGTRLTVT.

The CDR3 nucleotides are TGTGCCAGCAGGACAGGGGGCGGTTTCTTTAATACGCAGTATTTT. Translation: CASRTGGGFFNTQYF. This chain links TRBV7-2 with TRBJ2-3; 10 bases align to TRBD1. The V and J ends lost 6 bases and 7 bases, in that order; junction bases with no gene match: 10. There are 15 residues in the CDR3. Looked up from germline, CDR1 is SGHTA and CDR2 is FQGNSA.

J is TRBJ2-7 and V is TRBV5-1, with D perhaps TRBD2 (6 bases). The CDR3 is 15 amino acids. CDR1 is SGHRS, CDR2 YFSETQ, per germline. V shed 4 bases and J shed 2 bases, with 16 bases lying between them. CDR3 nucleotides: TGCGCCAGCAGCCCTAATCCGGGGGAGGCCTACGAGCAGTACTTC. Protein: CASSPNPGEAYEQYF. Supplemented by reference TRBV5-1 and TRBJ2-7, the full variable domain reads KAGVTQTPRYLIKTRGQQVTLSCSPISGHRSVSWYQQTPGQGLQFLFEYFSETQRNKGNFPGRFSGRQFSNSRSEMNVSTLELGDSALYLCASSPNPGEAYEQYFGPGTRLTVT.

This clone was seen a single time. The J gene is TRBJ1-2, the V gene TRBV5-1; D ambiguous. The CDR3 length is 12 residues. V was shortened by 5 bases and J by 2 bases, with 7 bases between the two germline ends. The germline V gene has CDR1 SGHRS and CDR2 YFSETQ. CDR3 sequence: CASRGGNYGYTF. The CDR3, as DNA: TGCGCCAGCAGAGGCGGGAACTATGGCTACACCTTC. Full variable domain (remainder filled in from reference TRBV5-1 and TRBJ1-2): KAGVTQTPRYLIKTRGQQVTLSCSPISGHRSVSWYQQTPGQGLQFLFEYFSETQRNKGNFPGRFSGRQFSNSRSEMNVSTLELGDSALYLCASRGGNYGYTFGSGTRLTVV.

The rearrangement uses TRBV30 and TRBJ2-2, with D maybe TRBD1 (5 bases). V was clipped by 3 bases and J by 6 bases, with 11 bases between them. The CDR3 spans 13 residues. Germline CDR1 GTSNPN, CDR2 SVGIG (reference sequence). CDR3: CAWRVTGPGELFF. DNA for the CDR3: TGTGCCTGGAGGGTTACAGGTCCCGGGGAGCTGTTTTTT. Based on the CDR3 plus reference TRBV30 and TRBJ2-2, the full variable domain is SQTIHQWPATLVQPVGSPLSLECTVEGTSNPNLYWYRQAAGRGLQLLFYSVGIGQISSEVPQNLSASRPQDRQFILSSKKLLLSDSGFYLCAWRVTGPGELFFGEGSRLTVL.

This clone was seen just once. This sequence joins TRBV28 and TRBJ1-3; TRBD1 might be the D (5 bases). CDR1 and CDR2 from the germline V gene are MDHEN and SYDVKM. The length of the CDR3 is 14 residues. V lost 3 bases, J lost 4 bases, and 10 bases lay in between. The CDR3 spells CASSFTGAGNTIYF. The CDR3, as DNA: TGTGCCAGCAGTTTTACCGGGGCCGGAAACACCATATATTTT.

The rearrangement uses TRBV11-2 and TRBJ2-7; TRBD1 matches 8 bases. This CDR3 spans 15 amino acids. The germline CDR1 and CDR2 sequences are SGHAT and FQNNGV. The V segment lost 5 bases and the J segment 4 bases; nucleotides outside the gene matches: 10. Here the CDR3 DNA reads TGTGCCAGCAGCCCTTCCCGGGACAGGATGTACGAGCAGTACTTC. Its translation is CASSPSRDRMYEQYF.

J is TRBJ2-7 and V is TRBV11-2; either TRBD1 or TRBD2 may supply D (6 bases each). The CDR3 is made up of 15 amino acids. Germline V gene data show CDR1 as SGHAT and CDR2 as FQNNGV. Deletions cut 5 bases from V and 3 bases from J, with 17 bases between. CDR3 sequence reads: CASSRDGGASYEQYF. The CDR3 nucleotides read TGTGCCAGCAGCCGGGACGGGGGCGCAAGCTACGAGCAGTACTTC. Looking up the rest from reference TRBV11-2 and TRBJ2-7 gives the full variable domain: EAGVAQSPRYKIIEKRQSVAFWCNPISGHATLYWYQQILGQGPKLLIQFQNNGVVDDSQLPKDRFSAERLKGVDSTLKIQPAKLEDSAVYLCASSRDGGASYEQYFGPGTRLTVT.

The chain combines TRBV5-1 with TRBJ1-4; D is perhaps TRBD1 (5 bases). V was trimmed by 3 bases and J by 8 bases, leaving 11 bases between them. The V gene's germline CDR1 is SGHRS and CDR2 YFSETQ. The CDR3 sequence is 13 residues long. CDR3 bases: TGCGCCAGCAGCTGGGGGACGCAAGAAAAACTGTTTTTT. Its protein product is CASSWGTQEKLFF.

The chain combines TRBV6-1 with TRBJ2-7, with a possible D match to TRBD2 (5 bases). Germline CDR1 MNHNS, CDR2 SASEGT. Trimming removed 8 bases at V and 6 bases at J, with 20 bases between. The CDR3 is made up of 14 amino acids. The CDR3 loop reads CASLEGPASLEQYF. DNA of the CDR3: TGTGCCAGCCTTGAGGGCCCGGCATCCCTCGAGCAGTACTTC.

V gene TRBV9 combines with J gene TRBJ2-7; TRBD2 matches at 10 bases. With 2 bases clipped from V and 6 bases from J, the junction kept 5 bases outside the gene matches. The CDR3 length is 14 residues. Germline V gives CDR1 SGDLS, CDR2 YYNGEE. CDR3 protein: CASSVSLAGSEQYF. The CDR3 coding sequence is TGTGCCAGCAGCGTCTCACTAGCGGGATCCGAGCAGTACTTC. Full variable domain (outside the CDR3, taken from reference TRBV9 and TRBJ2-7): DSGVTQTPKHLITATGQRVTLRCSPRSGDLSVYWYQQSLDQGLQFLIQYYNGEERAKGNILERFSAQQFPDLHSELNLSSLELGDSALYFCASSVSLAGSEQYFGPGTRLTVT.

The genes are TRBV5-8 and TRBJ1-1; a possible D gene is TRBD1 (6 bases). The CDR3 length is 15 residues. V was trimmed by 3 bases and J by 1 base, leaving 13 bases between them. Germline V CDR1 and CDR2: SGHTS, YDEGEE. CDR3 DNA: TGTGCCAGCAGCTGGGGGGACATACGGAACACTGAAGCTTTCTTT. It yields the protein CASSWGDIRNTEAFF.

This chain joins TRBV9 and TRBJ2-4; weak D call: TRBD2 (6 bases). Trimming stripped 3 bases from V and 12 bases from J, with 22 bases between. This CDR3 is 15 amino acids long. CDR1 SGDLS and CDR2 YYNGEE come from the germline V gene. CDR3 region: CASSATGTLEEDQYF. DNA of the CDR3: TGTGCCAGCAGCGCCACCGGGACTCTGGAGGAGGATCAGTACTTC.

About this clone: An end of the junction differs from the germline gene, which may be a read error. The chain joins TRBV6-5 to TRBJ2-5; D uncertain. The last part of the DNA fits TRBJ2-7 better; the J call may be wrong. Germline CDR1 MNHEY, CDR2 SVGAGI. The CDR3 loop spans 11 amino acids. The CDR3 coding sequence is TGTGCCAGCAGCAACTCCCACGAGCAGTACTTC. The encoded protein is CASSNSHEQYF.

The chain joins TRBV7-6 to TRBJ2-5; TRBD1 aligns across 7 bases. Near its end, the DNA agrees better with TRBJ2-7, so the J call may be wrong. The CDR3 consists of 16 residues. CDR1 and CDR2 from the germline V gene are SGHVS and FNYEAQ. The DNA for the CDR3 is TGTGCCAGCAGCTCCCCACCGGTCCGTAGGGGGCACGAGCAGTACTTC. It codes for CASSSPPVRRGHEQYF.

The chain carries TRBV28 and TRBJ2-6; the D call may be TRBD1 or TRBD2 (5 bases each). This CDR3 comprises 16 residues. Germline CDR1 and CDR2: MDHEN and SYDVKM. Trimming took off 7 bases at V and 5 bases at J, with 18 bases between the two ends. Written as DNA, the CDR3 is TGTGCCAGCACCAAAACTAGGGGTTTCTGGGCCAACGTCCTGACTTTC. Its translation: CASTKTRGFWANVLTF.

This clone has just one count. This sequence joins TRBV7-9 and TRBJ2-5, with a tentative D call TRBD1 (6 bases). The assigned J gene may be wrong: the sequence end matches TRBJ2-7 better. The germline V gene has CDR1 SEHNR and CDR2 FQNEAQ (reference sequence). The length of the CDR3 is 15 residues. CDR3 nucleotides: TGTGCCAGCAGCCCATACCAGGGGTTACTCTCCGAGCAGTACTTC. Its translation: CASSPYQGLLSEQYF.

The chain couples TRBV19 to TRBJ1-2; D possibly corresponds to TRBD1 (5 bases). Germline loops: CDR1 LNHDA, CDR2 SQIVND (reference sequence). With 6 bases removed from V and 3 bases from J, the gap between germline ends came to 11 bases. The CDR3 covers 13 residues. In nucleotides, the CDR3 is TGTGCCAGTAGGGCCAGGGAGGACTATGGCTACACCTTC. Protein product: CASRAREDYGYTF.

The chain recombines TRBV6-1 with TRBJ2-7; D not resolved. CDR1 is MNHNS, CDR2 SASEGT, per germline. The CDR3 extends over 14 amino acids. Trimming stripped 7 bases from V and 0 bases from J, with 13 bases between. CDR3 protein: CASTSGGNSYEQYF. In DNA form, the CDR3 reads TGTGCCAGCACCTCAGGTGGCAACTCCTACGAGCAGTACTTC.

This sequence joins TRBV28 and TRBJ2-5; no reliable D call. The DNA end is more similar to TRBJ2-7, so the J call may be wrong. CDR1 is MDHEN, CDR2 SYDVKM, per germline. The CDR3 spans 13 residues. Here the CDR3 DNA reads TGTGCCAGCAATCCGGCCACACCCTACGAGCAGTACTTC. Its protein is CASNPATPYEQYF.